These 11 T cell receptor beta chains were all obtained from the same sample, sequenced in a study of blood T cells in healthy people across ages. For the second PCR, which ran for roughly 7 to 11 cycles, a sample-barcoded 5' primer and a J-beta primer mix were used. Each CDR3 protein is one row after TCRdb ran MiXCR on the 5' RACE reads. The sample shows about a million distinct CDR3 sequences, 45% to 60% of them seen only once. Material: blood. The source is a woman aged 55 to 70 in good health.

This clonotype was seen once. The gene calls are TRBV5-4 and TRBJ2-4; 9 nucleotides align to TRBD2. V lost 1 base to trimming and J lost 13 bases; unmatched junction nucleotides: 9. From germline, CDR1 is SGHNT and CDR2 YYREEE (reference sequence). The CDR3 spans 14 residues. The CDR3 bases are TGTGCCAGCAGCTTGCTAGCGGGATCGGGGGAGCAGTACTTC. Amino acids: CASSLLAGSGEQYF.

The rearrangement uses TRBV5-1 and TRBJ2-1, with D unresolved. The CDR3 extends over 13 amino acids. CDR1 is SGHRS and CDR2 is YFSETQ in the germline V gene. V was pared by 0 bases and J by 9 bases, with 10 bases between. The CDR3 region is CASSLGGQLEQFF. The CDR3 DNA sequence: TGCGCCAGCAGCTTGGGAGGCCAACTTGAGCAGTTCTTC.

The CDR3 DNA follows: TGCAGTGCTAGAGTGAAGAACAGGGTAGGCGAGCAGTACTTC. Encoded protein: CSARVKNRVGEQYF. The genes are TRBV20-1 and TRBJ2-7; tentatively, D is TRBD1 (6 bases). Germline V gene lookup returns CDR1 DFQATT and CDR2 SNEGSKA (reference sequence). The length of the CDR3 is 14 residues. Trimming stripped 1 base from V and 6 bases from J, with 16 bases between.

The chain joins TRBV27 to TRBJ1-2; 7 bases map to TRBD1. The CDR3 has 15 residues. V shed 4 bases and J 7 bases; nucleotides not matched to a gene: 12. Germline V CDR1 and CDR2: MNHEY, SMNVEV (reference sequence). In DNA, the CDR3 is TGTGCCAGCAGTTCCATTCGACAGGGCCGGTTTGGCTACACCTTC. Its translation: CASSSIRQGRFGYTF.

In the case of this clonotype: The junction shows a germline mismatch at one end, possibly a read error. This chain uses TRBV5-1 with TRBJ2-3; D perhaps matches TRBD2 (5 bases). The CDR3 extends over 16 amino acids. Germline-derived CDR1 and CDR2 are SGHRS and YFSETQ. CDR3 bases: TGCGCCAGCCGGGCGTGGTCCTTGTCTAGCACAGATACGCGGTATTTT. It translates to CASRAWSLSSTDTRYF.

The table lists this clonotype with many counts. The V gene is TRBV5-1, the J gene TRBJ2-5, with a weak D call TRBD1 (5 bases). This CDR3 region has 15 residues. Germline CDR1 SGHRS, CDR2 YFSETQ. V was pared by 4 bases and J by 2 bases, with 15 bases between. The CDR3 sequence: CASSPGSGQQETQYF. Written as DNA, the CDR3 is TGCGCCAGCAGCCCCGGATCCGGACAACAAGAGACCCAGTACTTC.

The rearrangement uses TRBV27 and TRBJ1-6, with 9 bases that match TRBD1. The CDR3 is 17 residues long. V lost 5 bases and J lost 6; bases outside the gene matches: 11. Per germline, CDR1 MNHEY and CDR2 SMNVEV (reference sequence). The CDR3 is CASSPRGQGGLNSPLHF. The DNA of the CDR3 is TGTGCCAGCAGTCCGAGGGGACAGGGAGGCCTTAATTCACCCCTCCACTTT.

This clonotype has just one count. The chain recombines TRBV20-1 with TRBJ2-3; D is possibly TRBD2 (5 bases). This CDR3 spans 15 amino acids. From germline, CDR1 is DFQATT and CDR2 SNEGSKA (reference sequence). Trimming shortened V by 5 bases and J by 1 base, and 16 bases separated the two germline ends. CDR3 bases: TGCAGTGCTTATAGAGGGAGATGGGGCACAGATACGCAGTATTTT. Protein: CSAYRGRWGTDTQYF.

The chain couples TRBV7-2 to TRBJ2-7; 7 bases align to TRBD2. This CDR3 contains 13 residues. Losses at the gene ends were 5 bases for V and 10 bases for J; bases not matched to a gene: 11. CDR1 is SGHTA, CDR2 FQGNSA, per germline. CDR3 nucleotide sequence: TGTGCCAGCAGCCCAGCGGGACGAGGGATTCAGTACTTC. It yields the protein CASSPAGRGIQYF.

This clonotype showed up many times. The rearrangement joins TRBV12-3 or TRBV12-4 to TRBJ1-5; TRBD1 matches at 9 bases. CDR3 length: 14 residues. With V trimmed by 4 bases and J by 7 bases, 5 bases remained unmatched. CDR3 sequence (DNA): TGTGCCAGCAGTTCGGGACAGGGTTGGCAGCCCCAGCATTTT. Its protein product is CASSSGQGWQPQHF.

J is TRBJ2-7 and V is TRBV7-2; a possible D gene is TRBD1 (6 bases). This CDR3 region has 13 residues. V was cut by 3 bases and J by 12 bases, with 18 bases left in between. Germline V gene sequence: CDR1 SGHTA, CDR2 FQGNSA. The CDR3 region has the DNA TGTGCCAGCAGCTTCCGTGACCGGGACACCTCGTACTTC. It specifies CASSFRDRDTSYF.